The 17 T cell receptor beta chains below come from one sample, sequenced in a study of blood T cell repertoires in COVID-19. Clones were read by immunoSEQ multiplex PCR, and TCRdb kept only the in-frame ones, dropping some. The sample carries some 400,000 clones, 80% to 90% recorded once. The sequenced sample was peripheral blood. Source of these receptors: an older woman with COVID-19, enrolled during active disease.

This rearrangement joins TRBV11-2 to TRBJ2-7, with 7 nucleotides matching TRBD1. CDR1 and CDR2 (germline): SGHAT, FQNNGV. This CDR3 is built from 15 residues. The V segment lost 1 base and the J segment 3 bases; nucleotides outside the gene matches: 6. The CDR3 spells CASSLATGDDYEQYF. The CDR3, as DNA: TGTGCCAGCAGCTTAGCAACAGGGGACGACTACGAGCAGTACTTC.

This clone was seen a handful of times. The same CDR3 is also encoded by other DNA sequences in this sample. The V call is TRBV5-1, the J call TRBJ1-1; D may be TRBD1 (6 bases). From germline, CDR1 is SGHRS and CDR2 YFSETQ. The CDR3 totals 13 residues. Trimming removed 3 bases from V and 2 bases from J, with 8 bases in between. CDR3 residues: CASSSQGNTEAFF. CDR3 sequence (DNA): TGCGCCAGCAGCTCACAGGGAAACACTGAAGCTTTCTTT.

The J gene is TRBJ2-7, the V gene TRBV18; a weak D match, TRBD2 (7 bases). Trimming removed 0 bases at V and 3 bases at J, with 15 bases between. Germline CDR1 is KGHSH and CDR2 is LQKENI. There are 16 residues in the CDR3. This CDR3 reads CASSPPRGGSGYEQYF. For the CDR3, the DNA is TGTGCCAGCTCACCACCGAGGGGGGGATCTGGCTACGAGCAGTACTTC.

At least ten counts were recorded for this clone. The V gene is TRBV19, the J gene TRBJ1-5, with 9 bases aligning to TRBD1. V gave up 0 bases and J gave up 7 bases; unmatched junction bases: 4. Germline CDR1 reads LNHDA; CDR2 reads SQIVND (reference sequence). The CDR3 consists of 15 residues. The CDR3 loop is CASSIDTGGGQPQHF. In nucleotides, the CDR3 is TGTGCCAGTAGTATAGACACAGGGGGCGGACAGCCCCAGCATTTT.

The rearrangement joins TRBV11-2 to TRBJ1-5; 8 bases match TRBD1. The CDR3 runs to 16 residues. Germline CDR1 SGHAT, CDR2 FQNNGV. The V segment lost 1 base and the J segment 0 bases; nucleotides outside the gene matches: 2. CDR3 amino acids: CASSLGTGFSNQPQHF. CDR3 sequence (DNA): TGTGCCAGCAGCTTAGGGACAGGGTTTAGCAATCAGCCCCAGCATTTT.

The chain employs TRBV6-4 and TRBJ1-2, with 9 bases fitting TRBD1. V gave up 0 bases and J gave up 4 bases; unmatched junction bases: 9. CDR3 length: 17 amino acids. Germline V lookup: CDR1 MRHNA, CDR2 SNTAGT. The CDR3 nucleotides are TGTGCCAGCAGTGACTCGATAGGACAGGGGCTCGGCTATGGCTACACCTTC. This sequence encodes CASSDSIGQGLGYGYTF.

The rearrangement links TRBV5-1 to TRBJ2-7; D is uncertain. The V end lost 3 bases, the J end lost 2 bases, and 15 bases lay between the germline ends. CDR3 length: 15 residues. Per germline, CDR1 SGHRS and CDR2 YFSETQ. For the CDR3, the DNA is TGCGCCAGCAGCTCGCAAAACAGCCAGACCTACGAGCAGTACTTC. It yields the protein CASSSQNSQTYEQYF. The whole variable domain, remainder taken from reference TRBV5-1 and TRBJ2-7, is KAGVTQTPRYLIKTRGQQVTLSCSPISGHRSVSWYQQTPGQGLQFLFEYFSETQRNKGNFPGRFSGRQFSNSRSEMNVSTLELGDSALYLCASSSQNSQTYEQYFGPGTRLTVT.

CDR3 amino acids: CASSSRAGGTHDEQFF. CDR3 nucleotide sequence: TGTGCCAGCAGTTCCCGAGCGGGGGGAACCCACGATGAGCAGTTCTTC. The rearrangement uses TRBV6-5 and TRBJ2-1, with 9 bases matching TRBD2. Germline CDR1 is MNHEY and CDR2 is SVGAGI. This CDR3 has 16 amino acids. V trimming: 4 bases; J trimming: 8 bases; junction bases outside the gene matches: 12.

The rearrangement uses TRBV5-1 and TRBJ2-1; TRBD2 aligns across 10 bases. With 2 bases clipped from V and 4 bases from J, the junction kept 3 bases outside the gene matches. Germline V gives CDR1 SGHRS, CDR2 YFSETQ. The CDR3 has 15 residues. The CDR3 DNA reads TGCGCCAGCAGCTTTAGCGGGGGGACTTACAATGAGCAGTTCTTC. This sequence encodes CASSFSGGTYNEQFF. Combining the CDR3 with reference TRBV5-1 and TRBJ2-1 gives the whole variable domain KAGVTQTPRYLIKTRGQQVTLSCSPISGHRSVSWYQQTPGQGLQFLFEYFSETQRNKGNFPGRFSGRQFSNSRSEMNVSTLELGDSALYLCASSFSGGTYNEQFFGPGTRLTVL.

The rearrangement uses TRBV28 and TRBJ1-1; D unresolved. This CDR3 is built from 14 residues. V was cut by 6 bases and J by 3 bases, with 14 bases left in between. The germline V gene has CDR1 MDHEN and CDR2 SYDVKM. The CDR3 DNA follows: TGTGCCAGCAGCCGCGCCGCTTTGTACACTGAAGCTTTCTTT. Its translation: CASSRAALYTEAFF.

The V and J genes are TRBV30 and TRBJ2-6; D is ambiguous. The CDR3 spans 15 residues. Germline loops: CDR1 GTSNPN, CDR2 SVGIG (reference sequence). Trimming shortened V by 0 bases and J by 1 base, and 7 bases separated the two germline ends. The CDR3 loop is CAWSVRSSGANVLTF. CDR3 bases: TGTGCCTGGAGTGTGAGAAGTTCTGGGGCCAACGTCCTGACTTTC.

The CDR3 region has the DNA TGTGCCAGCAGCCAGGGGTGGGGGATGGCAGATACGCAGTATTTT. Translating it yields CASSQGWGMADTQYF. The chain has TRBV11-2 and TRBJ2-3; perhaps TRBD1 as D (6 bases). The CDR3 sequence is 15 residues long. Trimming pared 5 bases from V and 4 bases from J, leaving 16 bases between. The V gene's germline CDR1 is SGHAT and CDR2 FQNNGV.

To note about this clone: One end of the junction varies from germline; a read error may be responsible. The V gene is TRBV24-1, the J gene TRBJ1-2; D remains ambiguous. This CDR3 contains 13 residues. The germline V gene has CDR1 KGHDR and CDR2 SFDVKD. The DNA for the CDR3 is TGTGCCACCAGTGACCCGACCACCTCCGTTATGGAGTTC. Translated, it gives CATSDPTTSVMEF.

The genes are TRBV7-8 and TRBJ1-1; tentatively, D is TRBD1 (6 bases). Germline CDR1 SGHVS, CDR2 FQNEAQ. CDR3 size: 14 residues. Between the trimmed V and J ends, which lost 5 bases and 3 bases, there was a span of 13 bases. CDR3 in DNA: TGTGCCAGCAGCCCGACAGGTCTAGACACTGAAGCTTTCTTT. Translation: CASSPTGLDTEAFF.

The CDR3 coding sequence is TGTGCCAGCAGCCCCATCAGCGGAGACCAGCCCCAGCATTTT. As protein: CASSPISGDQPQHF. The chain employs TRBV2 and TRBJ1-5; D unclear. The CDR3 covers 14 residues. Trimming pared 6 bases from V and 7 bases from J, leaving 16 bases between. Germline V lookup: CDR1 SNHLY, CDR2 FYNNEI.

The V call is TRBV5-1, the J call TRBJ1-2; D gene uncertain. CDR1 and CDR2 from the germline V gene are SGHRS and YFSETQ. V was cut by 2 bases and J by 0 bases, with 8 bases left in between. The CDR3 consists of 14 residues. This CDR3 reads CASSFAGPNYGYTF. CDR3 nucleotide sequence: TGCGCCAGCAGCTTCGCTGGGCCTAACTATGGCTACACCTTC. Variable domain in full (rest from reference TRBV5-1 and TRBJ1-2): KAGVTQTPRYLIKTRGQQVTLSCSPISGHRSVSWYQQTPGQGLQFLFEYFSETQRNKGNFPGRFSGRQFSNSRSEMNVSTLELGDSALYLCASSFAGPNYGYTFGSGTRLTVV.

This clone was seen once. This CDR3 is CASSTGAAGNTIYF. The CDR3 bases are TGTGCCAGCTCAACAGGGGCTGCTGGAAACACCATATATTTT. This rearrangement joins TRBV18 to TRBJ1-3; TRBD1 matches at 7 bases. Looked up from germline, CDR1 is KGHSH and CDR2 is LQKENI. CDR3 length: 14 residues. The ends lost 5 bases at V and 2 bases at J; junction bases unmatched: 3.